These 21 T cell receptor beta chains came from one sample sequenced in a study of T-cell memory formation after mild COVID-19 (dated by TCRdb to 2020 to 2023). The library was made by 5' RACE. Sequencing was carried out with an Illumina NovaSeq 6000. TCRdb trimmed the raw reads at Q25, called clones with MiXCR and kept productive beta chains. Rows with a matching CDR3 protein are joined into one entry that keeps the most common DNA and genes. Across this sample there are 190,000 or so distinct CDR3 sequences, with about a fifth seen only once. The ten largest clonotypes hold under 25% of the sample. Input material: PBMCs or a T cell subset sorted from them (not recorded which). The receptors were gathered from an adult woman who had mild COVID-19 (a few samples of this study predate the infection). The sample titles of this study are shuffled in the database, so cell type and time point are left out; the donor was told from shared clones.

This clonotype was detected a few times. The gene calls are TRBV6-5 and TRBJ2-5; D possibly corresponds to TRBD1 (6 bases). V dropped 7 bases and J dropped 1 base, with 10 bases sitting between them. The germline V gene encodes CDR1 MNHEY and CDR2 SVGAGI. The CDR3 covers 13 residues. The CDR3, as DNA: TGTGCCAGCACCCAGGGGCTCCAAGAGACCCAGTACTTC. Translating gives CASTQGLQETQYF.

V is TRBV9 and J is TRBJ1-2; TRBD1 might be the D (6 bases). Per the germline V gene, CDR1 is SGDLS and CDR2 is YYNGEE. CDR3 length equals 16 residues. Trimming left V 0 bases short and J 0 bases short, with 12 bases between. CDR3 region: CASSVAPGGSNYGYTF. CDR3 DNA sequence: TGTGCCAGCAGCGTAGCCCCCGGGGGCTCTAACTATGGCTACACCTTC.

This clonotype was seen a few times. The chain employs TRBV12-3 or TRBV12-4 and TRBJ2-5; 8 positions match TRBD2. There are 13 residues in the CDR3. Germline trimming cut 3 bases from V and 4 bases from J; bases unmatched to any gene: 1. The CDR3 loop is CASSFSGRETQYF. CDR3 DNA: TGTGCCAGCAGTTTCAGCGGGAGAGAGACCCAGTACTTC.

This clonotype turned up a few times. The chain couples TRBV7-9 to TRBJ1-5; D gene ambiguous. Germline loops: CDR1 SEHNR, CDR2 FQNEAQ (reference sequence). V gave up 0 bases and J gave up 0 bases, with 12 bases separating them. The CDR3 loop spans 17 amino acids. CDR3 in amino acids: CASSLAQPGDSNQPQHF. The CDR3 DNA sequence: TGTGCCAGCAGCTTAGCGCAACCGGGCGATAGCAATCAGCCCCAGCATTTT. The whole variable domain, remainder taken from reference TRBV7-9 and TRBJ1-5, is DTGVSQNPRHKITKRGQNVTFRCDPISEHNRLYWYRQTLGQGPEFLTYFQNEAQLEKSRLLSDRFSAERPKGSFSTLEIQRTEQGDSAMYLCASSLAQPGDSNQPQHFGDGTRLSIL.

The rearrangement uses TRBV13 and TRBJ2-1, with D uncertain. CDR1 and CDR2 from the germline V gene are PRHDT and FYEKMQ (reference sequence). CDR3 length: 15 amino acids. V was trimmed by 1 base and J by 10 bases, leaving 17 bases between them. The CDR3 protein is CASSLEGLVVEEQFF. CDR3 in DNA: TGTGCCAGCAGCTTAGAAGGGTTGGTTGTCGAGGAGCAGTTCTTC. Drawing the rest from reference TRBV13 and TRBJ2-1, the complete variable domain is AAGVIQSPRHLIKEKRETATLKCYPIPRHDTVYWYQQGPGQDPQFLISFYEKMQSDKGSIPDRFSAQQFSDYHSELNMSSLELGDSALYFCASSLEGLVVEEQFFGPGTRLTVL.

There are a few counts of this clonotype. This sequence joins TRBV20-1 and TRBJ1-5; no clear D gene. The CDR3 has 14 amino acids. Germline assignment: CDR1 DFQATT and CDR2 SNEGSKA (reference sequence). V was pared by 0 bases and J by 5 bases, with 11 bases between. In DNA form, the CDR3 reads TGCAGTGCTAGAGATCGACTGCAAGATCAGCCCCAGCATTTT. It codes for CSARDRLQDQPQHF.

CDR3 protein: CASSFRLAGPYEQYF. The CDR3 DNA sequence: TGTGCCAGCAGCTTCCGACTAGCGGGGCCCTACGAGCAGTACTTC. The genes are TRBV7-9 and TRBJ2-7; 11 bases align to TRBD2. Germline values: CDR1 SEHNR, CDR2 FQNEAQ (reference sequence). V shed 3 bases, J shed 2 bases, and the junction held 3 bases outside the gene matches. This CDR3 region has 15 residues.

This clonotype has a handful of counts. V is TRBV7-9 and J is TRBJ2-1, with 12 bases fitting TRBD2. The V and J ends lost 1 base and 9 bases, in that order; junction bases with no gene match: 4. CDR1 and CDR2 from the germline V gene are SEHNR and FQNEAQ (reference sequence). The CDR3 runs to 15 residues. CDR3 bases: TGTGCCAGCAGCTTAGGGACTAGCGGGGAGGTTGAGCAGTTCTTC. Translation gives CASSLGTSGEVEQFF.

This rearrangement joins TRBV28 to TRBJ2-1; no reliable D call. This CDR3 has 13 residues. The V gene's germline CDR1 is MDHEN and CDR2 SYDVKM. Trimming pared 3 bases from V and 7 bases from J, leaving 10 bases between. The CDR3 is CASSLNNWNEQFF. Here the CDR3 DNA reads TGTGCCAGCAGTTTGAACAACTGGAATGAGCAGTTCTTC.

The V gene is TRBV9, the J gene TRBJ2-7, with TRBD2 matching 11 bases. The CDR3 runs to 16 residues. The V and J ends lost 5 bases and 3 bases, in that order; junction bases with no gene match: 10. Germline V gene data show CDR1 as SGDLS and CDR2 as YYNGEE. CDR3 sequence reads: CASSHSTSGGIYEQYF. For the CDR3, the DNA is TGTGCCAGCAGTCACAGTACTAGCGGGGGTATCTACGAGCAGTACTTC. Variable domain in full (rest from reference TRBV9 and TRBJ2-7): DSGVTQTPKHLITATGQRVTLRCSPRSGDLSVYWYQQSLDQGLQFLIQYYNGEERAKGNILERFSAQQFPDLHSELNLSSLELGDSALYFCASSHSTSGGIYEQYFGPGTRLTVT.

The J gene is TRBJ2-3, the V gene TRBV6-6, with 8 bases lining up with TRBD1. V lost 6 bases, J lost 6 bases, and 14 bases stayed unmatched. The CDR3 is 16 amino acids. Per germline, CDR1 MNHNY and CDR2 SVGAGI (reference sequence). The CDR3 reads CASSSAAQGVGDTQYF. The CDR3 DNA reads TGTGCCAGCAGCTCCGCCGCACAGGGGGTGGGGGATACGCAGTATTTT.

This clonotype has only a few counts. The rearrangement joins TRBV7-6 to TRBJ1-5; D call uncertain. The CDR3 has 13 amino acids. Trimming left V 1 base short and J 5 bases short, with 6 bases between. The germline gives CDR1 SGHVS, CDR2 FNYEAQ. DNA for the CDR3: TGTGCCAGCAGCTTAGGCGACGATCAGCCCCAGCATTTT. It encodes CASSLGDDQPQHF.

The gene calls are TRBV7-9 and TRBJ1-1; D is uncertain. CDR3 size: 14 residues. Germline CDR1 is SEHNR and CDR2 is FQNEAQ (reference sequence). Trimming shortened V by 1 base and J by 3 bases, and 9 bases separated the two germline ends. The CDR3 loop reads CASSLVRTYTEAFF. CDR3 DNA sequence: TGTGCCAGCAGCTTAGTAAGGACGTACACTGAAGCTTTCTTT.

This clonotype was counted between two and nine times. CDR3 nucleotides: TGTGCCAGCAGCTTAGGTTGGCGGGGTTCCGACAATGAGCAGTTCTTC. Protein product: CASSLGWRGSDNEQFF. The chain couples TRBV7-9 to TRBJ2-1; the D gene is possibly TRBD2 (6 bases). With 1 base removed from V and 5 bases from J, the gap between germline ends came to 15 bases. CDR1 and CDR2 from the germline V gene are SEHNR and FQNEAQ (reference sequence). This CDR3 has 16 amino acids.

The chain joins TRBV6-5 to TRBJ1-2; TRBD1 is a possible D gene (5 bases). From germline, CDR1 is MNHEY and CDR2 SVGAGI. The CDR3 is made up of 14 amino acids. V shed 5 bases and J shed 4 bases, with 14 bases lying between them. The CDR3 here is CASSTPRDPYGYTF. The DNA of the CDR3 is TGTGCCAGCAGTACGCCCCGGGACCCCTATGGCTACACCTTC.

This chain uses TRBV11-2 with TRBJ2-1; D remains unclear. Trimming shortened V by 4 bases and J by 2 bases, and 15 bases separated the two germline ends. This CDR3 spans 16 amino acids. Germline lookup yields CDR1 SGHAT and CDR2 FQNNGV. The CDR3 protein is CASSSHSSRPYNEQFF. The CDR3 DNA reads as TGTGCCAGCAGCTCCCATTCGAGTCGGCCCTACAATGAGCAGTTCTTC.

A few counts support this clonotype. The DNA of the CDR3 is TGTGCCAGCAGGGACAGGGCTACCGATGAGCAGTTCTTC. It encodes CASRDRATDEQFF. The J gene is TRBJ2-1, the V gene TRBV2; TRBD1 matches 8 bases. The J segment lost 8 bases and the V segment lost 6 bases, leaving 6 bases of the junction unmatched. This CDR3 contains 13 residues. Germline V lookup: CDR1 SNHLY, CDR2 FYNNEI.

V gene TRBV6-6 combines with J gene TRBJ2-2; TRBD2 matches at 7 bases. J lost 0 bases, V lost 1 base, and 11 bases had no gene match. This CDR3 contains 19 residues. CDR1 is MNHNY, CDR2 SVGAGI, per germline (reference sequence). The CDR3 DNA reads as TGTGCCAGCAGTTACTTTGCTAGCGGTCTAAGCTCGAACACCGGGGAGCTGTTTTTT. Amino acid sequence: CASSYFASGLSSNTGELFF.

This clonotype was counted only a few times. This chain joins TRBV20-1 and TRBJ2-3; D may be TRBD2 (5 bases). Trimming left V 0 bases short and J 2 bases short, with 9 bases between. CDR1 DFQATT and CDR2 SNEGSKA come from the germline V gene (reference sequence). This CDR3 has 14 amino acids. CDR3 sequence reads: CSARDWESTDTQYF. CDR3 coding DNA: TGCAGTGCTAGAGACTGGGAGTCCACAGATACGCAGTATTTT.

This clonotype was detected only once. CDR3: CASSEGGRPYTGELFF. The CDR3, as DNA: TGTGCCAGCAGTGAGGGCGGGAGACCTTACACCGGGGAGCTGTTTTTT. The rearrangement links TRBV6-4 to TRBJ2-2, with 7 nucleotides matching TRBD2. Germline CDR1 reads MRHNA; CDR2 reads SNTAGT. The length of the CDR3 is 16 residues. The junction had 7 bases not matched to a gene; V was cut back by 3 bases and J by 3 bases.

The sample holds a few counts of this clonotype. This chain connects TRBV7-9 to TRBJ2-1; D is possibly TRBD2 (5 bases). With 5 bases removed from V and 2 bases from J, the gap between germline ends came to 7 bases. The germline V gene encodes CDR1 SEHNR and CDR2 FQNEAQ (reference sequence). CDR3 size: 13 residues. CDR3 DNA sequence: TGTGCCAGCAGCGCGACTACCTACAATGAGCAGTTCTTC. Its protein is CASSATTYNEQFF.